The rows below give T cell receptor beta chains drawn from one sample of a study of CD8+CD57+ T cells in acquired aplastic anemia. TCRdb re-called the reads through MiXCR, storing one row per CDR3 protein. Here the sample spans approximately 150,000 distinct CDR3 sequences, 71% being singletons. Material for sequencing was sorted CD4+, CD8+, or CD8+CD57+ T cells (not recorded which) from PBMCs. Every receptor here comes from a human donor with aplastic anemia. The CDR3 runs from the conserved cysteine through the conserved F or W. D genes are given only for firm matches. Only part of the rows carry a size: once, few, many, or a class if the clone is expanded.

j_call v_call clone_size d_call cdr3_nt cdr3_aa
TRBJ2-5 TRBV20-1 - TRBD2 TGCAGTGCTAGACATATACGTAAAGTAGCGGGGGGGCAAGAGACCCAGTACTTC CSARHIRKVAGGQETQYF
TRBJ1-6 TRBV2 - TRBD1 TGTGCCAGCAGTGGCGGGACAGGGACTAATTCACCCCTCCACTTT CASSGGTGTNSPLHF
TRBJ1-1 TRBV5-4 - - TGTGCCAGCAGCAGCCGGTTGGGGGGCACTGAAGCTTTCTTT CASSSRLGGTEAFF
TRBJ2-2 TRBV7-2 - TRBD1 TGTGCCAGCAGCTCTTCCGGGACAGGGACCGGGGAGCTGTTTTTT CASSSSGTGTGELFF
TRBJ2-5 TRBV7-8 few - TGTGCCACGAGGAGGACATCCGAGACCCAGTACTTC CATRRTSETQYF
TRBJ1-6 TRBV7-9 few TRBD1 TGTGCCAGCAGCTTGACCCAGACAGGGTTGGATTCACCCCTCCACTTT CASSLTQTGLDSPLHF
TRBJ2-7 TRBV7-9 - - TGTGCCAGCAGCCCCGACGGGGCTAGATCCTACGAGCAGTACTTC CASSPDGARSYEQYF
TRBJ2-5 TRBV7-2 once - TGTGCCAGCAGCCAAGGGGGGACCCAGTACTTC CASSQGGTQYF
TRBJ2-7 TRBV15 few - TGTGCCACCAGCATACTGGGTCCCTCCTACGAGCAGTACTTC CATSILGPSYEQYF
TRBJ2-2 TRBV9 - - TGTGCCAGCAGCGTAAGGGCCTGGGCGAACACCGGGGAGCTGTTTTTT CASSVRAWANTGELFF
TRBJ2-1 TRBV10-2 - - TGCGCCAGCAGCGGGGGTCCTCCCCTTTACAATGAGCAGTTCTTC CASSGGPPLYNEQFF
TRBJ2-1 TRBV7-2 - - TGTGCCAGCAGCTTAGTCGTAAGAAGCTCCTACAATGAGCAGTTCTTC CASSLVVRSSYNEQFF
TRBJ1-5 TRBV20-1 - TRBD1 TGCAGTGCTAGAGTGTCAGGGGGGGACGTTCAGCCCCAGCATTTT CSARVSGGDVQPQHF
TRBJ2-7 TRBV10-3 - - TGTGCCATCAGTGAGTACGGGGTGAAAAGCTCCTACGAGCAGTACTTC CAISEYGVKSSYEQYF
TRBJ2-7 TRBV19 - - TGTGCCAGTAGCATCGGACACAAAGCCGTCTTC CASSIGHKAVF
TRBJ2-7 TRBV15 few TRBD1 TGTGCCACCAGCAGAACAGGGGACCGCTACTACGAGCAGTACTTC CATSRTGDRYYEQYF
TRBJ1-2 TRBV20-1 - - TGCAGTGCTAGAGACATTCATGGCTACACCTTC CSARDIHGYTF
TRBJ2-1 TRBV2 - TRBD2 TGTGCCAGCACAGAGACTAGCGGGGGGTACAATGAGCAGTTCTTC CASTETSGGYNEQFF
TRBJ1-2 TRBV5-4 once TRBD1 TGTGCCAGCAGCTTAGCAGGACAGGGCAACTATGGCTACACCTTC CASSLAGQGNYGYTF
TRBJ1-6 TRBV7-9 few - TGTGCCAGCAGCTTAGAGTATTCAGGGATGAAGGGACCCCTCCACTTT CASSLEYSGMKGPLHF
TRBJ1-1 TRBV10-1 - - TGCGCCAGCAGTGACCCCGGGGCAGAAAACAGAACTGAAGCTTTCTTT CASSDPGAENRTEAFF
TRBJ1-4 TRBV9 once - TGTGCCAGCAGCACGGGACCGATTAATGAAAAACTGTTTTTT CASSTGPINEKLFF
TRBJ2-2 TRBV29-1 - - TGCAGCGTTTTGGTCGGGGAGCTGTTTTTT CSVLVGELFF
TRBJ2-1 TRBV10-3 - TRBD2 TGTGCCATCAGTGAGTCTGGAGGACTAGCGGGACCCTACAATGAGCAGTTCTTC CAISESGGLAGPYNEQFF